These T cell receptor beta chains were read from a single sample in a study of glioma-infiltrating T cells after dendritic cell vaccination. Libraries were prepared by immunoSEQ multiplex PCR; TCRdb keeps only in-frame clonotypes and omits some of them. Of about 73,000 clones in the sample, about 80% were seen once. This specimen was blood, taken before dendritic cell vaccination. The receptor source for this set is a human donor with glioblastoma. Each CDR3 is given with its conserved first and last residue. Fields, in order: CDR3 protein, CDR3 DNA, clone size, J gene, D gene, V gene. D genes are given only for firm matches. Part of the rows lack a size; the others show once, few, many or a class for expanded clones.

CDR3 protein: CASRLGGSAGELFF
CDR3 DNA: TGTGCCAGCAGATTAGGGGGCAGTGCCGGGGAGCTGTTTTTT
clone size: NA
J gene: TRBJ2-2
D gene: TRBD1
V gene: TRBV14

CDR3 protein: CASSFPAGKYNEQFF
CDR3 DNA: TGTGCCAGCAGTTTTCCAGCGGGGAAGTACAATGAGCAGTTCTTC
clone size: NA
J gene: TRBJ2-1
D gene: TRBD2
V gene: TRBV6-5

CDR3 protein: CASSYSYMASYEQYF
CDR3 DNA: TGTGCCAGCAGTTACTCGTATATGGCATCCTACGAGCAGTACTTC
clone size: NA
J gene: TRBJ2-7
D gene: NA
V gene: TRBV6-5

CDR3 protein: CASSLRGGVRETQYF
CDR3 DNA: TGTGCCAGCAGCTTAAGAGGGGGAGTCCGAGAGACCCAGTACTTC
clone size: NA
J gene: TRBJ2-5
D gene: NA
V gene: TRBV7-3

CDR3 protein: CASSEALVAGKVWANTGELFF
CDR3 DNA: TGTGCCAGCAGTGAAGCGCTCGTGGCAGGGAAAGTTTGGGCGAACACCGGGGAGCTGTTTTTT
clone size: NA
J gene: TRBJ2-2
D gene: NA
V gene: TRBV6-1

CDR3 protein: CASSLRWGGRSTDTQYF
CDR3 DNA: TGTGCCAGCAGCTTACGATGGGGGGGGAGAAGCACAGATACGCAGTATTTT
clone size: NA
J gene: TRBJ2-3
D gene: TRBD2
V gene: TRBV5-6

CDR3 protein: CASSQSDLAGHNEQFF
CDR3 DNA: TGTGCCAGCAGCCAAAGCGACTTAGCGGGTCACAATGAGCAGTTCTTC
clone size: NA
J gene: TRBJ2-1
D gene: TRBD2
V gene: TRBV7-6

CDR3 protein: CAISDPRRGAGELFF
CDR3 DNA: TGTGCCATCAGTGATCCCCGCAGGGGCGCCGGGGAGCTGTTTTTT
clone size: NA
J gene: TRBJ2-2
D gene: NA
V gene: TRBV10-3

CDR3 protein: CASSYPSAGAEAFF
CDR3 DNA: TGTGCCAGCAGTTACCCCTCGGCAGGCGCTGAAGCTTTCTTT
clone size: NA
J gene: TRBJ1-1
D gene: NA
V gene: TRBV6-5

CDR3 protein: CASSDGAGAYNEQFF
CDR3 DNA: TGTGCCAGCAGTGACGGGGCGGGAGCCTACAATGAGCAGTTCTTC
clone size: NA
J gene: TRBJ2-1
D gene: TRBD2
V gene: TRBV6-4

CDR3 protein: CASSDPGLAGDNEQFF
CDR3 DNA: TGTGCCAGCAGTGACCCCGGACTAGCGGGGGACAATGAGCAGTTCTTC
clone size: NA
J gene: TRBJ2-1
D gene: TRBD2
V gene: TRBV6-1

CDR3 protein: CASRPTGIYNEQFF
CDR3 DNA: TGTGCCAGCAGACCGACAGGGATCTACAATGAGCAGTTCTTC
clone size: NA
J gene: TRBJ2-1
D gene: TRBD1
V gene: TRBV6-5

CDR3 protein: CASSIDDKRTDTQYF
CDR3 DNA: TGTGCCAGTAGTATAGATGACAAGCGCACAGATACGCAGTATTTT
clone size: NA
J gene: TRBJ2-3
D gene: NA
V gene: TRBV19

CDR3 protein: CASSIGWQGDEKLFF
CDR3 DNA: TGTGCCAGTAGTATAGGCTGGCAGGGCGATGAAAAACTGTTTTTT
clone size: NA
J gene: TRBJ1-4
D gene: NA
V gene: TRBV19

CDR3 protein: CASSTRQAYGYTF
CDR3 DNA: TGTGCCAGCAGTACAAGACAGGCCTATGGCTACACCTTC
clone size: NA
J gene: TRBJ1-2
D gene: NA
V gene: TRBV6-5

CDR3 protein: CASSDPGDTYRYGYTF
CDR3 DNA: TGTGCCAGCAGTGACCCTGGGGACACATATCGCTATGGCTACACCTTC
clone size: NA
J gene: TRBJ1-2
D gene: NA
V gene: TRBV6-4

CDR3 protein: CASSFPRQGNYGYTF
CDR3 DNA: TGTGCCAGTAGTTTCCCCCGACAGGGGAACTATGGCTACACCTTC
clone size: NA
J gene: TRBJ1-2
D gene: TRBD1
V gene: TRBV19

CDR3 protein: CASSLSRVVGHTDTQYF
CDR3 DNA: TGTGCCAGCAGTTTATCCAGGGTTGTCGGGCACACAGATACGCAGTATTTT
clone size: NA
J gene: TRBJ2-3
D gene: NA
V gene: TRBV28

CDR3 protein: CASSMVLAGGGRTTDTQYF
CDR3 DNA: TGTGCCAGTAGTATGGTCTTAGCGGGAGGGGGCCGAACCACAGATACGCAGTATTTT
clone size: NA
J gene: TRBJ2-3
D gene: TRBD2
V gene: TRBV19

CDR3 protein: CASRLRQGAGGYTF
CDR3 DNA: TGTGCCAGCAGGCTTCGACAGGGGGCGGGTGGCTACACCTTC
clone size: NA
J gene: TRBJ1-2
D gene: TRBD1
V gene: TRBV11-2

CDR3 protein: CASSLRAANTGELFF
CDR3 DNA: TGTGCCAGCAGCCTCAGGGCCGCGAACACCGGGGAGCTGTTTTTT
clone size: NA
J gene: TRBJ2-2
D gene: NA
V gene: TRBV2

CDR3 protein: CASSPEDRRSSYEQYF
CDR3 DNA: TGTGCCAGCTCACCAGAAGACAGGAGGAGCTCCTACGAGCAGTACTTC
clone size: few
J gene: TRBJ2-7
D gene: NA
V gene: TRBV18

CDR3 protein: CAISSSGTSGGAAGELFF
CDR3 DNA: TGTGCCATCAGTTCCAGTGGAACTAGCGGGGGCGCAGCCGGGGAGCTGTTTTTT
clone size: NA
J gene: TRBJ2-2
D gene: TRBD2
V gene: TRBV10-3

CDR3 protein: CASGGGGSGNTIYF
CDR3 DNA: TGTGCCAGCGGGGGGGGCGGCTCTGGAAACACCATATATTTT
clone size: NA
J gene: TRBJ1-3
D gene: NA
V gene: TRBV2

CDR3 protein: CASNPGTGGKETQYF
CDR3 DNA: TGTGCCAGCAACCCGGGGACAGGGGGTAAGGAGACCCAGTACTTC
clone size: NA
J gene: TRBJ2-5
D gene: TRBD1
V gene: TRBV2

CDR3 protein: CASMAGGGAAGDIQYF
CDR3 DNA: TGCGCCAGCATGGCGGGAGGAGGGGCCGCGGGGGACATTCAGTACTTC
clone size: NA
J gene: TRBJ2-4
D gene: TRBD2
V gene: TRBV5-1

CDR3 protein: CASSESSGGAYNEQFF
CDR3 DNA: TGTGCCAGCAGTGAATCCAGCGGGGGAGCCTACAATGAGCAGTTCTTC
clone size: once
J gene: TRBJ2-1
D gene: TRBD2
V gene: TRBV25-1

CDR3 protein: CASSPPIGGTGELFF
CDR3 DNA: TGTGCCAGCTCACCACCAATAGGGGGAACCGGGGAGCTGTTTTTT
clone size: NA
J gene: TRBJ2-2
D gene: NA
V gene: TRBV18

CDR3 protein: CASSPTGWGRDTQYF
CDR3 DNA: TGTGCCAGCAGCCCAACGGGATGGGGGCGAGATACGCAGTATTTT
clone size: NA
J gene: TRBJ2-3
D gene: NA
V gene: TRBV7-8

CDR3 protein: CASSSRQGVLGYTF
CDR3 DNA: TGTGCCAGCAGCTCCCGACAGGGGGTGTTAGGCTACACCTTC
clone size: NA
J gene: TRBJ1-2
D gene: TRBD1
V gene: TRBV7-8

CDR3 protein: CASSPPSRETQYF
CDR3 DNA: TGTGCCAGCAGCCCCCCTTCCCGAGAGACCCAGTACTTC
clone size: NA
J gene: TRBJ2-5
D gene: NA
V gene: TRBV5-4

CDR3 protein: CASSQEYANTGELFF
CDR3 DNA: TGTGCCAGCAGCCAAGAGTACGCGAACACCGGGGAGCTGTTTTTT
clone size: NA
J gene: TRBJ2-2
D gene: NA
V gene: TRBV5-4

CDR3 protein: CASSLFMNTEAFF
CDR3 DNA: TGTGCCAGCAGCTTATTTATGAACACTGAAGCTTTCTTT
clone size: few
J gene: TRBJ1-1
D gene: NA
V gene: TRBV11-3

CDR3 protein: CASSFNGGNTGELFF
CDR3 DNA: TGTGCCAGCAGCTTTAACGGGGGTAACACCGGGGAGCTGTTTTTT
clone size: NA
J gene: TRBJ2-2
D gene: NA
V gene: TRBV5-4

CDR3 protein: CASTGGRGNEQYF
CDR3 DNA: TGTGCCAGCACGGGGGGTAGGGGGAACGAGCAGTACTTC
clone size: few
J gene: TRBJ2-7
D gene: NA
V gene: TRBV2

CDR3 protein: CASSLYGLAEYNEQFF
CDR3 DNA: TGTGCCAGCAGCTTATATGGACTAGCGGAATACAATGAGCAGTTCTTC
clone size: NA
J gene: TRBJ2-1
D gene: TRBD2
V gene: TRBV7-9

CDR3 protein: CASRLYGAEQETQYF
CDR3 DNA: TGCGCCAGCAGACTTTACGGCGCGGAACAAGAGACCCAGTACTTC
clone size: NA
J gene: TRBJ2-5
D gene: NA
V gene: TRBV4-1

CDR3 protein: CASSLTGDNQPQHF
CDR3 DNA: TGTGCCAGCAGCTTGACAGGGGACAATCAGCCCCAGCATTTT
clone size: once
J gene: TRBJ1-5
D gene: TRBD1
V gene: TRBV6-1

CDR3 protein: CASSQLANYGYTF
CDR3 DNA: TGTGCCAGCAGCCAATTAGCTAACTATGGCTACACCTTC
clone size: NA
J gene: TRBJ1-2
D gene: NA
V gene: TRBV14

CDR3 protein: CASSEDRGETLNYGYTF
CDR3 DNA: TGTGCCAGCAGTGAGGACAGGGGGGAAACGCTGAACTATGGCTACACCTTC
clone size: NA
J gene: TRBJ1-2
D gene: TRBD1
V gene: TRBV25-1

CDR3 protein: CASSDPPSAGLGEKLFF
CDR3 DNA: TGTGCCAGCAGTGACCCTCCGTCGGCAGGGTTGGGGGAAAAACTGTTTTTT
clone size: NA
J gene: TRBJ1-4
D gene: NA
V gene: TRBV25-1

CDR3 protein: CASSLTADTGELFF
CDR3 DNA: TGTGCCAGCAGCCTCACAGCCGACACCGGGGAGCTGTTTTTT
clone size: NA
J gene: TRBJ2-2
D gene: NA
V gene: TRBV7-9

CDR3 protein: CASSSGLFNEKLFF
CDR3 DNA: TGTGCCAGCAGCTCAGGACTGTTTAATGAAAAACTGTTTTTT
clone size: NA
J gene: TRBJ1-4
D gene: NA
V gene: TRBV13